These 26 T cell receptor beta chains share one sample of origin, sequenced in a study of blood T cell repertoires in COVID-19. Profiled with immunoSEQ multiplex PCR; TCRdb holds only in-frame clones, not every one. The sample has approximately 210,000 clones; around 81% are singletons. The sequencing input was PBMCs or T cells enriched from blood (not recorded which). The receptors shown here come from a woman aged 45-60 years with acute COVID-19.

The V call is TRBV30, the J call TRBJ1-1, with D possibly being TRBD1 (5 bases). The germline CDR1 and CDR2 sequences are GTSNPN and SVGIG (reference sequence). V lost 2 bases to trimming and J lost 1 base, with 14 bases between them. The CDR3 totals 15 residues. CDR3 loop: CAWSRVEGTNTEAFF. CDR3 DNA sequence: TGTGCCTGGAGTCGGGTGGAGGGGACGAACACTGAAGCTTTCTTT.

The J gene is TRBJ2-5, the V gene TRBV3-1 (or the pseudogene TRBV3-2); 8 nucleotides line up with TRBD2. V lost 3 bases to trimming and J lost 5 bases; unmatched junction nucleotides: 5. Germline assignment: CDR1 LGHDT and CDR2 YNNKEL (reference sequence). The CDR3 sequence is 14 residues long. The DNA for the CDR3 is TGTGCCAGCAGCCAGACGGGAGGGCCCGAGACCCAGTACTTC. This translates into CASSQTGGPETQYF.

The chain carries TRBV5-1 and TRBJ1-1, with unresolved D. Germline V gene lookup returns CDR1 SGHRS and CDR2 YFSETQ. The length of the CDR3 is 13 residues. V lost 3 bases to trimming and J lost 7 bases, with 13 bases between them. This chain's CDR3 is CASSYGDNGEAFF. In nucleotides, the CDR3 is TGCGCCAGCAGCTATGGCGACAACGGTGAAGCTTTCTTT.

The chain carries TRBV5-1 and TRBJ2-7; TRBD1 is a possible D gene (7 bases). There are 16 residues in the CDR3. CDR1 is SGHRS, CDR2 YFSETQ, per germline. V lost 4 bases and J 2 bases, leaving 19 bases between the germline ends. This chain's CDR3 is CASSPGAGTATYEQYF. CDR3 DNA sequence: TGCGCCAGCAGCCCGGGGGCCGGGACAGCAACCTACGAGCAGTACTTC.

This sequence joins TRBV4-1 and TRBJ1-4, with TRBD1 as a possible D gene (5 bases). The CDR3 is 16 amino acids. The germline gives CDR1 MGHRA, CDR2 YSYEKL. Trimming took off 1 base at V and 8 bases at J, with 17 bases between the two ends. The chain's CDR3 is CASSQVEGVVREKLFF. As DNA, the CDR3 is TGCGCCAGCAGCCAAGTTGAAGGGGTCGTGAGGGAAAAACTGTTTTTT.

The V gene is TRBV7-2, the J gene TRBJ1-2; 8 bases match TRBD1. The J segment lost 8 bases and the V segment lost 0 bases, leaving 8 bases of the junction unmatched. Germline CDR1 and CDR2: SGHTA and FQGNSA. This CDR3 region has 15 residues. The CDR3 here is CASSLAGQGSGGYTF. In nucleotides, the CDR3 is TGTGCCAGCAGCTTAGCCGGACAGGGATCGGGGGGCTACACCTTC.

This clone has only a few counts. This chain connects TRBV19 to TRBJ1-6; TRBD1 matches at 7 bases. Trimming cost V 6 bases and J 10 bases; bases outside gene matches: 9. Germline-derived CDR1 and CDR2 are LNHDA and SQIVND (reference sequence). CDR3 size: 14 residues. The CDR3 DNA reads TGTGCCAGTAGCGAAACCAGGGGGAACTCACCCCTCCACTTT. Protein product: CASSETRGNSPLHF.

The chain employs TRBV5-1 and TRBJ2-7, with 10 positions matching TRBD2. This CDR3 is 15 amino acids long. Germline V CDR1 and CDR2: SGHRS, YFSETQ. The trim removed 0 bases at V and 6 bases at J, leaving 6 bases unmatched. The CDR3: CASSLARLAGAEQYF. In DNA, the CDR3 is TGCGCCAGCAGCTTGGCCCGTCTAGCGGGGGCCGAGCAGTACTTC.

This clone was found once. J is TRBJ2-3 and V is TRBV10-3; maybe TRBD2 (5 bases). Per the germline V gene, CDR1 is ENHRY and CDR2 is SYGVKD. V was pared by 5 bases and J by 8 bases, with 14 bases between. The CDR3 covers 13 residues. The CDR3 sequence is CAISTGTPGTQYF. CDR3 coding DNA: TGTGCCATCAGTACGGGAACACCAGGTACGCAGTATTTT.

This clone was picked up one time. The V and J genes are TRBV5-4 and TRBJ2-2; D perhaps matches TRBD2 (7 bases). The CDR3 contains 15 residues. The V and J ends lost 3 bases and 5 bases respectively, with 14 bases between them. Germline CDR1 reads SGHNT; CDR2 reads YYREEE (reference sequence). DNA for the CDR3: TGTGCCAGCAGCTGGGGGGGCCATGGAACCGGGGAGCTGTTTTTT. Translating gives CASSWGGHGTGELFF.

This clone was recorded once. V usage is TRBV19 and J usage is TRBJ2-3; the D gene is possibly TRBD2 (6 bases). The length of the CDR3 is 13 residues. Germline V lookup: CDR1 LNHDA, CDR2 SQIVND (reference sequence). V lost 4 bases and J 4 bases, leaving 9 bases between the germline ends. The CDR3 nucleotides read TGTGCCAGTAGTACCGGGGGTTCAGATACGCAGTATTTT. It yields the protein CASSTGGSDTQYF. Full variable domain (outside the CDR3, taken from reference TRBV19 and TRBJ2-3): DGGITQSPKYLFRKEGQNVTLSCEQNLNHDAMYWYRQDPGQGLRLIYYSQIVNDFQKGDIAEGYSVSREKKESFPLTVTSAQKNPTAFYLCASSTGGSDTQYFGPGTRLTVL.

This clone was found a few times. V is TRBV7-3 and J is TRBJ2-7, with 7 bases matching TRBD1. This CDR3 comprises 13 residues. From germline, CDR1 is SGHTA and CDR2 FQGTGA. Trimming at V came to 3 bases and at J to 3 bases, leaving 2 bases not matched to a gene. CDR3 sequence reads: CASSLGQNYEQYF. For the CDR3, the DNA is TGTGCCAGCAGCTTGGGACAGAACTACGAGCAGTACTTC. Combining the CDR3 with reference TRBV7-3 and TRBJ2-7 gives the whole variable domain GAGVSQTPSNKVTEKGKYVELRCDPISGHTALYWYRQSLGQGPEFLIYFQGTGAADDSGLPNDRFFAVRPEGSVSTLKIQRTERGDSAVYLCASSLGQNYEQYFGPGTRLTVT.

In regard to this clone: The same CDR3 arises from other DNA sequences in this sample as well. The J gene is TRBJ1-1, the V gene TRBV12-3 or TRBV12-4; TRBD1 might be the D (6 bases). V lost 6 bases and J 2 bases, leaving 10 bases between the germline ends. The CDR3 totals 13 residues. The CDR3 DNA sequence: TGTGCCAGCAGCCGAGGGGGTAACACTGAAGCTTTCTTT. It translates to CASSRGGNTEAFF.

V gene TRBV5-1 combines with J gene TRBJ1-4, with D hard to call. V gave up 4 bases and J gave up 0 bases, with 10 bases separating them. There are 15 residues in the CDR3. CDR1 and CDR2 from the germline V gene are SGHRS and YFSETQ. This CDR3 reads CASSPDGATNEKLFF. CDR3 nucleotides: TGCGCCAGCAGCCCCGACGGAGCAACTAATGAAAAACTGTTTTTT.

CDR3 nucleotides: TGTGCCTACGAGGGACAGAGGACGAACACCGGGGAGCTGTTTTTT. Encoded protein: CAYEGQRTNTGELFF. The V call is TRBV30, the J call TRBJ2-2, with 7 bases identical to TRBD1. Trimming removed 7 bases from V and 0 bases from J; junction bases left unmatched: 8. The germline V gene has CDR1 GTSNPN and CDR2 SVGIG (reference sequence). This CDR3 spans 15 amino acids.

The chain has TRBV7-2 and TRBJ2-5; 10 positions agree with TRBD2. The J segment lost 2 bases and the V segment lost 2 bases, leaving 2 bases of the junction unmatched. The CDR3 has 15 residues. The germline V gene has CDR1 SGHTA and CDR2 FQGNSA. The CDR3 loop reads CASSLQLAGQETQYF. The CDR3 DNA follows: TGTGCCAGCAGCTTACAACTAGCGGGACAAGAGACCCAGTACTTC.

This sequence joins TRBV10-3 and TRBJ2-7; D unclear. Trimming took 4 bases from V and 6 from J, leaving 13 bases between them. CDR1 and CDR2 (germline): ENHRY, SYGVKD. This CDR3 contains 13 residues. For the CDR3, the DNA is TGTGCCATCAGTGCCCCGATGAGAACCGAGCAGTACTTC. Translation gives CAISAPMRTEQYF.

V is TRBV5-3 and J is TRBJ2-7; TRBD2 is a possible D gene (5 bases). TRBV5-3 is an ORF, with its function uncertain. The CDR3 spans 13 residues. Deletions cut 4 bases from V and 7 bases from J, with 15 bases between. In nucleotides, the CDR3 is TGTGCCAGAAGCAGTGGAGGATACGAGGAGCAGTACTTC. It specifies CARSSGGYEEQYF.

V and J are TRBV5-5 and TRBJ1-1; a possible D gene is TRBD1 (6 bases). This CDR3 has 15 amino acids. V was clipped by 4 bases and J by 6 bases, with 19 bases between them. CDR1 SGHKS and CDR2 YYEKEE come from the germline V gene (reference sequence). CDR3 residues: CASSPIRTEKSEAFF. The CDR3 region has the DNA TGTGCCAGCAGCCCGATACGGACAGAGAAGTCTGAAGCTTTCTTT.

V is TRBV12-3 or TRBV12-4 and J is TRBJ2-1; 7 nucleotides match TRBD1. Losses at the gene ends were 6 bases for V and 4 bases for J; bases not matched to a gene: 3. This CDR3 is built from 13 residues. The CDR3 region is CASSSGQYNEQFF. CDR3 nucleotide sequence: TGTGCCAGCAGCTCGGGACAGTACAATGAGCAGTTCTTC.

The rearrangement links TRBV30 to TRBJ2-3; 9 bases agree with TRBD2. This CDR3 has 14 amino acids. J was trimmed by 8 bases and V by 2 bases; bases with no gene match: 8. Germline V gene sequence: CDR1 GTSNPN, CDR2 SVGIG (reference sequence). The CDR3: CAWSRASGDGTQYF. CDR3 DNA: TGTGCCTGGAGTAGGGCTAGCGGGGACGGTACGCAGTATTTT.

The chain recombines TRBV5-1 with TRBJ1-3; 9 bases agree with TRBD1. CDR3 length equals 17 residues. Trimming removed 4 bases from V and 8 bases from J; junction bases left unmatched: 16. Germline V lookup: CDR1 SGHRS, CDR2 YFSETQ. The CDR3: CASSLPSSGQGIDTIYF. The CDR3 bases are TGCGCCAGCAGCCTACCTTCCTCGGGACAGGGTATTGACACCATATATTTT.

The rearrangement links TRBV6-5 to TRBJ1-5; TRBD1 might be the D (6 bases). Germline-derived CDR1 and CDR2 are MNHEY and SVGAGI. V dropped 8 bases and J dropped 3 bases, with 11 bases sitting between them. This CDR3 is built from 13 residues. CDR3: CASRAGVNQPQHF. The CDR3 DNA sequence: TGTGCCAGCCGGGCAGGGGTCAATCAGCCCCAGCATTTT.

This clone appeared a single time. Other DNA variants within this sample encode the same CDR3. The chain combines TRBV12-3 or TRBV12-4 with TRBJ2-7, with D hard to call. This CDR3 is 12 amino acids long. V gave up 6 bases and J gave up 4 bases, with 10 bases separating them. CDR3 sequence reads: CASSPGGYEQYF. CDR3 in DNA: TGTGCCAGCAGCCCCGGCGGATACGAGCAGTACTTC.

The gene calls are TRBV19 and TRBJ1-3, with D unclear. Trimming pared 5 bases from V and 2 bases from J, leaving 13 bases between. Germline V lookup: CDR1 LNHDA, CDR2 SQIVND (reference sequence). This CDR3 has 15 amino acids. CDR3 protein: CASSRGGNTGNTIYF. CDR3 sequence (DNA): TGTGCCAGTAGTCGTGGAGGGAATACTGGAAACACCATATATTTT.

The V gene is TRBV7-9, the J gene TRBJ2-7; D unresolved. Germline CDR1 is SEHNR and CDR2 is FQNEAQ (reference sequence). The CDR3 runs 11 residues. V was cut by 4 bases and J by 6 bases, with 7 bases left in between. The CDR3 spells CASSSWAEQYF. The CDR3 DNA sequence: TGTGCCAGCAGCTCTTGGGCCGAGCAGTACTTC.